This is a list of T cell receptor beta chains from one sample in a study of OX40 agonist ivuxolimab in advanced cancers. TCRdb's copy holds only in-frame clones and misses some; the assay was immunoSEQ multiplex PCR. The sample consists of 50,000 to 60,000 clones, roughly nine tenths of them appearing once. The starting material was CD4+ or CD8+ T cells sorted from blood, obtained in a trial of the OX40 agonist ivuxolimab. The receptors were gathered from an adult with an advanced solid tumor such as melanoma, head and neck, liver or kidney cancer. CDR3s include the opening cysteine and the closing phenylalanine or tryptophan. Fields, in order: J gene, clone size, V gene, D gene, CDR3 protein, CDR3 DNA. A D gene is named only where the DNA matches it firmly. Clone size appears in some rows only: once, few, many, or a class for an expanded clone.

TRBJ2-5,few,TRBV29-1,NA,CSVVPLEGETQYF,TGCAGCGTTGTCCCCCTAGAGGGAGAGACCCAGTACTTC
TRBJ2-2,NA,TRBV9,NA,CASGNLNTGELFF,TGTGCCAGCGGGAATCTGAACACCGGGGAGCTGTTTTTT
TRBJ2-2,once,TRBV9,TRBD2,CASTLMGGNPNTGELFF,TGTGCCAGCACCCTCATGGGGGGGAACCCCAACACCGGGGAGCTGTTTTTT
TRBJ1-2,NA,TRBV5-1,NA,CASSYQSFYGYTF,TGCGCCAGCAGCTACCAGAGTTTCTATGGCTACACCTTC
TRBJ1-5,NA,TRBV5-4,TRBD1,CASSFGQGARGNQPQHF,TGTGCCAGCAGCTTTGGACAGGGGGCGAGAGGCAATCAGCCCCAGCATTTT
TRBJ2-2,once,TRBV5-1,NA,CASSSSGIRDGTGELFF,TGCGCCAGCAGCTCCTCCGGGATTAGGGACGGCACCGGGGAGCTGTTTTTT
TRBJ1-1,few,TRBV5-1,NA,CASSFEGRNTEAFF,TGCGCCAGCAGCTTCGAGGGCCGAAACACTGAAGCTTTCTTT
TRBJ2-3,NA,TRBV5-1,NA,CASRITTTTDTQYF,TGCGCCAGCCGGATTACCACCACCACAGATACGCAGTATTTT
TRBJ2-5,NA,TRBV19,NA,CASSIDERGVETQYF,TGTGCCAGTAGTATAGATGAGAGGGGAGTGGAGACCCAGTACTTC
TRBJ2-3,once,TRBV25-1,NA,CASSRWTDTQYF,TGTGCCAGCAGCCGGTGGACAGATACGCAGTATTTT
TRBJ1-1,once,TRBV6-6,TRBD1,CASRQGLMNTEAFF,TGTGCCAGTCGACAGGGCCTAATGAACACTGAAGCTTTCTTT